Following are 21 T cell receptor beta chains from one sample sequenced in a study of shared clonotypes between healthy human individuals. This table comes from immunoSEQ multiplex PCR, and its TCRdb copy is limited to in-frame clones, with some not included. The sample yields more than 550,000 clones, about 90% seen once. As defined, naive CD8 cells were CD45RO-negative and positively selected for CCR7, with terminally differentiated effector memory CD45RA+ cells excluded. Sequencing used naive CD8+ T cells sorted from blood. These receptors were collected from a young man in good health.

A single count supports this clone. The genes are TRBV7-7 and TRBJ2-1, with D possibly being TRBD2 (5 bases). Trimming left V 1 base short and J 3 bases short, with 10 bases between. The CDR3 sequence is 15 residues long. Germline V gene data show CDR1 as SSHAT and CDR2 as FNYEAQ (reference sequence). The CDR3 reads CASSLDLGDYNEQFF. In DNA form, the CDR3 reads TGTGCCAGCAGCTTAGACCTCGGGGACTACAATGAGCAGTTCTTC.

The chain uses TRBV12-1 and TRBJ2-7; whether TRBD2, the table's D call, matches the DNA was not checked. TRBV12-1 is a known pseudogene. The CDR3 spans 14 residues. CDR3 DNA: TGTGCCAGCAGCTTTTTTAATTTCGTTGTTGAGCAGTACTTC. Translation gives CASSFFNFVVEQYF.

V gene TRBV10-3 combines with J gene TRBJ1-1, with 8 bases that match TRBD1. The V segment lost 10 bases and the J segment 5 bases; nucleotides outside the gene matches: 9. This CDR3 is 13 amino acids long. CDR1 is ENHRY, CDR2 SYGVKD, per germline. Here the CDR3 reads CATSLDRATEAFF. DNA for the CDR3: TGTGCCACCTCGCTGGACAGGGCAACTGAAGCTTTCTTT.

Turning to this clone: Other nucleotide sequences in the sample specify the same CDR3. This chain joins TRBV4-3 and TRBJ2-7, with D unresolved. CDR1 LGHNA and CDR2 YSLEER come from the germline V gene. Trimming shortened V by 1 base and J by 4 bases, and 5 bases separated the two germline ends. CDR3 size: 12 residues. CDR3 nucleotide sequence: TGCGCCAGCAGCCAAGGTGGATACGAGCAGTACTTC. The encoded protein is CASSQGGYEQYF.

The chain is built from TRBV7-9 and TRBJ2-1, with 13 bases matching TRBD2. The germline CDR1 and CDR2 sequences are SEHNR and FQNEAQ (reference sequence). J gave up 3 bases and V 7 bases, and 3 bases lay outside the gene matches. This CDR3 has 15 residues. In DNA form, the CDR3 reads TGTGCCAGCACCACTAGCGGGAGGGGCTACAATGAGCAGTTCTTC. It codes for CASTTSGRGYNEQFF.

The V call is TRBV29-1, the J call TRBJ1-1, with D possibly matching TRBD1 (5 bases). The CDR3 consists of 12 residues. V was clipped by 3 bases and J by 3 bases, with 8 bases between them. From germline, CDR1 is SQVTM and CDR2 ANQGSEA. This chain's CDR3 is CSVEEGYTEAFF. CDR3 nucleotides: TGCAGCGTTGAGGAGGGGTACACTGAAGCTTTCTTT.

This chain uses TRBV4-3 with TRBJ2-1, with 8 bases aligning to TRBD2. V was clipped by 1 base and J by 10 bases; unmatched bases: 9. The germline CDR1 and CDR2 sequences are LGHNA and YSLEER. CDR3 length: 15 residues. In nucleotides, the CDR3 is TGCGCCAGCAGCCAAGCCAGCGGGAGTGGATGGGAGCAGTTCTTC. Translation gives CASSQASGSGWEQFF.

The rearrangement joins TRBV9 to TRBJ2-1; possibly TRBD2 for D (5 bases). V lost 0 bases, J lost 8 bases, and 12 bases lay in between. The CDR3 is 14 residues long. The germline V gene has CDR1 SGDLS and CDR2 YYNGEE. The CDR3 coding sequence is TGTGCCAGCAGCGTAGAACGTTCGGAGGATGAGCAGTTCTTC. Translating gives CASSVERSEDEQFF.

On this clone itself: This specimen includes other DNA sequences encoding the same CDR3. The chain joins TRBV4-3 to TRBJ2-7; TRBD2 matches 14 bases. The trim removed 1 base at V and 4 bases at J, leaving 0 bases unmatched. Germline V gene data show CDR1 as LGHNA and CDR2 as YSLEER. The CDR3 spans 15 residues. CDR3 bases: TGCGCCAGCAGCCAAGGACTAGCGGGAGGGTACGAGCAGTACTTC. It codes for CASSQGLAGGYEQYF.

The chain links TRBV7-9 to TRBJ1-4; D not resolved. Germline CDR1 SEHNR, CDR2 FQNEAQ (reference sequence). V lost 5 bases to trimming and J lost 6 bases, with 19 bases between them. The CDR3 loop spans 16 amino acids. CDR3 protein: CASSLSAPVRDEKLFF. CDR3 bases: TGTGCCAGCAGCCTTTCTGCACCCGTGCGGGATGAAAAACTGTTTTTT.

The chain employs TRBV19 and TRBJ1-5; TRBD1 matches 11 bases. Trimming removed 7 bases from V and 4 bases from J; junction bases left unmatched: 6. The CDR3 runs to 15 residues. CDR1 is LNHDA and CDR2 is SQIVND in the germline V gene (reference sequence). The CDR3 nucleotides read TGTGCCAGTACCTTCGGGACAGGGGGGAATCAGCCCCAGCATTTT. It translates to CASTFGTGGNQPQHF.

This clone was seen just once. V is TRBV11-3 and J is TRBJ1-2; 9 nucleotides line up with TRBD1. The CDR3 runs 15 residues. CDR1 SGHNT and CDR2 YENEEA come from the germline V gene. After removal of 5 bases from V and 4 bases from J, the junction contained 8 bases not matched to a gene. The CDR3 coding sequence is TGTGCCAGCAGCCTTTGGGACAGGGATGTCTATGGCTACACCTTC. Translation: CASSLWDRDVYGYTF.

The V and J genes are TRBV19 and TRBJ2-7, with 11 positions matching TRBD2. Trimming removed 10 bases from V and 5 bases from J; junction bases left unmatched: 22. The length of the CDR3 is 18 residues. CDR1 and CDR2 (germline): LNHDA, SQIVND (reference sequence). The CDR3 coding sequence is TGTGCCACAAGTTTCGCCGGGGCTGGACTAGCGGGTTCTGACGAGCAGTACTTC. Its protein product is CATSFAGAGLAGSDEQYF.

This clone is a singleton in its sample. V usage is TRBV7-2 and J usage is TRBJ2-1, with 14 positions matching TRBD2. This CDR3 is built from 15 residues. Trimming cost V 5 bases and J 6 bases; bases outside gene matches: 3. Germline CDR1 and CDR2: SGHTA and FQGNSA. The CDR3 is CASSTGLAGVNEQFF. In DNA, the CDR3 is TGTGCCAGCAGCACGGGACTAGCGGGAGTCAATGAGCAGTTCTTC.

The DNA of the CDR3 is TGTGCCACTTCGTCCGGGACTAGCGGGGCCAATGAGCAGTTCTTC. Protein sequence: CATSSGTSGANEQFF. The chain couples TRBV10-3 to TRBJ2-1; 13 bases fit TRBD2. Losses at the gene ends were 10 bases for V and 6 bases for J; bases not matched to a gene: 9. Germline V lookup: CDR1 ENHRY, CDR2 SYGVKD. The CDR3 covers 15 residues.

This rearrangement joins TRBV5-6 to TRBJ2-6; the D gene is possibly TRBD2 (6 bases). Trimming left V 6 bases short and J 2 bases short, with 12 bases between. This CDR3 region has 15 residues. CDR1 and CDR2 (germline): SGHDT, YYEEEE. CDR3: CASKEGSAGANVLTF. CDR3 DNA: TGTGCCAGCAAGGAGGGATCGGCTGGGGCCAACGTCCTGACTTTC.

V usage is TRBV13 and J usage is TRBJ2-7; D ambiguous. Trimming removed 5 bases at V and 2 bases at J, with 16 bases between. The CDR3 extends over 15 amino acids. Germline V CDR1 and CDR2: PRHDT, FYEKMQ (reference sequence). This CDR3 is CASSPFPGTAYEQYF. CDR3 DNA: TGTGCCAGCAGCCCCTTTCCGGGCACCGCCTACGAGCAGTACTTC.

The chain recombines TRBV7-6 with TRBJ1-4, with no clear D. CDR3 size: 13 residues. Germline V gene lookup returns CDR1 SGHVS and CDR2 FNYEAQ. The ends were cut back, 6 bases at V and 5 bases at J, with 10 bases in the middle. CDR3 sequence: CASRAGLNEKLFF. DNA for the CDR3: TGTGCCAGCAGGGCGGGATTGAATGAAAAACTGTTTTTT.

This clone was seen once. CDR3 sequence reads: CASSLARISYGEQYF. CDR3 DNA: TGTGCCAGCAGCTTAGCCAGGATTTCCTACGGGGAGCAGTACTTC. The rearrangement uses TRBV11-1 and TRBJ2-5; D may be TRBD2 (5 bases). The CDR3 is 15 residues long. Germline CDR1 reads SGHAT; CDR2 reads FQDESV (reference sequence). V gave up 0 bases and J gave up 11 bases, with 19 bases separating them.

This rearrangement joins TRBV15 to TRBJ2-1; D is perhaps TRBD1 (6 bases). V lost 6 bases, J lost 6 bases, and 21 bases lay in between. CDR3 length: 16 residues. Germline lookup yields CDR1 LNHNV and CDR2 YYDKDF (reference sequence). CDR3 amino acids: CATSPQGWGLSNEQFF. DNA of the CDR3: TGTGCCACCAGTCCGCAGGGGTGGGGGCTGAGCAATGAGCAGTTCTTC.

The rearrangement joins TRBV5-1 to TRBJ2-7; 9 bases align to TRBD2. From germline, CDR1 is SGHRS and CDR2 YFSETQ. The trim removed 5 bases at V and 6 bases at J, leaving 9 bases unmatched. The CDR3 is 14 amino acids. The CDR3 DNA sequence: TGCGCCAGCAGTGTAGCGGGAGTGGATTCCGAGCAGTACTTC. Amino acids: CASSVAGVDSEQYF. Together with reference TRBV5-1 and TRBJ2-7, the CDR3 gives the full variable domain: KAGVTQTPRYLIKTRGQQVTLSCSPISGHRSVSWYQQTPGQGLQFLFEYFSETQRNKGNFPGRFSGRQFSNSRSEMNVSTLELGDSALYLCASSVAGVDSEQYFGPGTRLTVT.